This T cell receptor beta chain stems from a study of spatial heterogeneity in lung cancer. On the study more broadly: Alpha-chain sequences were detected in numbers that were consistently lower than beta-chain sequences.

In TCRdb, the 5' RACE reads were re-called with MiXCR into one record per CDR3 protein. The sample has around 27,000 distinct CDR3 sequences; under 6.5% are singletons. Indicated time point: blood at routine non-recurrence follow-up after resection. Material for sequencing was whole RNA from tumor, nontumor lung or frozen PBMC, left unsorted. The sample holds many counts of this clonotype. Germline CDR1 is SQVTM and CDR2 is ANQGSEA. Trimming pared 3 bases from V and 6 bases from J, leaving 12 bases between. The CDR3 is made up of 13 amino acids. This sequence joins TRBV29-1 and TRBJ2-1; the D call may be TRBD1 or TRBD2 (5 bases each). This clonotype originated in a male donor with early-stage non-small cell lung cancer. The sequenced sample was PBMCs, obtained at follow-up. CDR3 amino acids: CSVEGRKINEQFF. In DNA form, the CDR3 reads TGCAGCGTTGAGGGACGGAAGATCAATGAGCAGTTCTTC.